The T cell receptor (beta chain) described here comes from a study of OX40 agonist ivuxolimab in advanced cancers. The overall study: Age averaged 60 years (range 23 to 79), and 82.7% were male. One hepatocellular carcinoma and a couple of cutaneous melanoma patients partially responded.

People who had autoimmune disease history or systemic immunosuppression were excluded. Study findings and constraints: Relative to CD4+ cells, CD8+ T cells on average had more expanded clones.

Data came from immunoSEQ multiplex PCR; TCRdb stores just in-frame clones and leaves some out. This sample carries about 100,000 clones, around 89% of them seen once, and the ten largest clones take about 0.15%. There are 19 residues in the CDR3. With 2 bases clipped from V and 3 bases from J, the junction kept 16 bases outside the gene matches. From germline, CDR1 is SGHAT and CDR2 FQNNGV. On this clone: Antigen: not known.

The TCR sequence derives from an adult with an advanced solid tumor such as melanoma, head and neck, liver or kidney cancer. The V and J genes are TRBV11-2 and TRBJ2-7, with 10 bases aligning to TRBD1. The source was CD4+ or CD8+ T cells sorted from blood, collected in a trial of the OX40 agonist ivuxolimab. The CDR3 DNA reads as TGTGCCAGCAGCTTACCGTCCCGGGACAGGGGTCTCACCTTCTACGAGCAGTACTTC. Residues: CASSLPSRDRGLTFYEQYF.